Listed below are T cell receptor beta chains from one sample, sequenced in a study of beta chain features in type 1 diabetes. Method: immunoSEQ multiplex PCR; TCRdb's copy keeps in-frame clones and lacks some. The repertoire consists of 350,000 to 450,000 clones, with roughly 15% occurring once and the leading ten covering more than 0.015%. Sequencing was carried out using naive CD4+ T cells from blood. These receptors were obtained from a woman under 30 in good health. The CDR3 runs from the conserved cysteine through the conserved F or W. The order of the fields is D gene, J gene, V gene, clone size, CDR3 protein, CDR3 DNA. A D gene is named only where the DNA matches it firmly. Size is omitted from some rows. Given values are once, few, many or a class for expanded clones.

D gene: NA; J gene: TRBJ1-1; V gene: TRBV7-9; clone size: NA; CDR3 protein: CASTAAGVKGTEAFF; CDR3 DNA: TGTGCCAGCACTGCGGCGGGGGTAAAGGGAACTGAAGCTTTCTTT
D gene: TRBD2; J gene: TRBJ2-7; V gene: TRBV7-2; clone size: NA; CDR3 protein: CASSLRTSGSNEQYF; CDR3 DNA: TGTGCCAGCAGCTTAAGGACTAGCGGGTCCAACGAGCAGTACTTC
D gene: TRBD2; J gene: TRBJ2-5; V gene: TRBV5-1; clone size: NA; CDR3 protein: CASRRVAGQETQYF; CDR3 DNA: TGCGCCAGCAGAAGGGTAGCGGGACAAGAGACCCAGTACTTC
D gene: NA; J gene: TRBJ2-3; V gene: TRBV19; clone size: NA; CDR3 protein: CASSPNTDTQYF; CDR3 DNA: TGTGCCAGTAGTCCTAACACAGATACGCAGTATTTT
D gene: TRBD2; J gene: TRBJ2-7; V gene: TRBV10-3; clone size: few; CDR3 protein: CAISQRDETYEQYF; CDR3 DNA: TGTGCCATCAGTCAGCGGGACGAGACCTACGAGCAGTACTTC
D gene: NA; J gene: TRBJ2-1; V gene: TRBV28; clone size: NA; CDR3 protein: CASSLKRNEQFF; CDR3 DNA: TGTGCCAGCAGTTTAAAGCGGAATGAGCAGTTCTTC
D gene: NA; J gene: TRBJ2-7; V gene: TRBV7-9; clone size: NA; CDR3 protein: CASSGLYEQYF; CDR3 DNA: TGTGCCAGCAGCGGCTTGTACGAGCAGTACTTC
D gene: TRBD2; J gene: TRBJ2-1; V gene: TRBV7-2; clone size: NA; CDR3 protein: CASSLRSRLAYDNEQFF; CDR3 DNA: TGTGCCAGCAGCTTACGTTCGCGACTAGCGTACGACAATGAGCAGTTCTTC
D gene: NA; J gene: TRBJ1-5; V gene: TRBV29-1; clone size: few; CDR3 protein: CSVLTPGDGGNQPQHF; CDR3 DNA: TGCAGCGTTCTAACACCAGGGGATGGCGGCAATCAGCCCCAGCATTTT
D gene: NA; J gene: TRBJ2-7; V gene: TRBV15; clone size: NA; CDR3 protein: CATSRDRRGNEQYF; CDR3 DNA: TGTGCCACCAGCAGAGATCGCCGGGGGAACGAGCAGTACTTC
D gene: NA; J gene: TRBJ2-7; V gene: TRBV7-3; clone size: NA; CDR3 protein: CASSRGGQTLYEQYF; CDR3 DNA: TGTGCCAGCAGCAGAGGGGGACAAACCCTCTACGAGCAGTACTTC
D gene: NA; J gene: TRBJ2-5; V gene: TRBV7-8; clone size: few; CDR3 protein: CASTDIRAGRGTQYF; CDR3 DNA: TGTGCCAGCACCGACATACGGGCCGGCCGGGGGACCCAGTACTTC
D gene: NA; J gene: TRBJ1-1; V gene: TRBV5-1; clone size: NA; CDR3 protein: CASSRGSGGNTEAFF; CDR3 DNA: TGCGCCAGCAGCCGCGGGTCGGGAGGGAACACTGAAGCTTTCTTT
D gene: NA; J gene: TRBJ1-3; V gene: TRBV20-1; clone size: few; CDR3 protein: CGTGSGNTIYF; CDR3 DNA: TGCGGGACTGGGAGTGGAAACACCATATATTTT
D gene: NA; J gene: TRBJ1-2; V gene: TRBV28; clone size: NA; CDR3 protein: CASSPHYGYTF; CDR3 DNA: TGTGCCAGCAGTCCTCACTATGGCTACACCTTC
D gene: TRBD2; J gene: TRBJ2-3; V gene: TRBV6-5; clone size: NA; CDR3 protein: CASSSPGTSGRNTQYF; CDR3 DNA: TGTGCCAGCAGTTCACCCGGGACTAGCGGGAGGAATACGCAGTATTTT
D gene: NA; J gene: TRBJ1-4; V gene: TRBV15; clone size: NA; CDR3 protein: CATSRVLGGRDEKLFF; CDR3 DNA: TGTGCCACCAGCAGAGTGTTGGGGGGGAGAGATGAAAAACTGTTTTTT
D gene: TRBD1; J gene: TRBJ2-7; V gene: TRBV28; clone size: NA; CDR3 protein: CASRPDPGQGAYEQYF; CDR3 DNA: TGTGCCAGCAGACCTGACCCGGGACAGGGGGCGTACGAGCAGTACTTC
D gene: NA; J gene: TRBJ2-3; V gene: TRBV28; clone size: NA; CDR3 protein: CASSRTFRTQYF; CDR3 DNA: TGTGCCAGCAGTAGGACTTTCCGTACGCAGTATTTT
D gene: NA; J gene: TRBJ2-2; V gene: TRBV5-1; clone size: NA; CDR3 protein: CASSDGRSTGELFF; CDR3 DNA: TGCGCCAGCAGCGACGGGAGAAGTACCGGGGAGCTGTTTTTT
D gene: TRBD1; J gene: TRBJ1-2; V gene: TRBV9; clone size: NA; CDR3 protein: CASSVRTGGIYGYTF; CDR3 DNA: TGTGCCAGCAGCGTTCGGACAGGGGGCATCTATGGCTACACCTTC
D gene: NA; J gene: TRBJ1-2; V gene: TRBV28; clone size: NA; CDR3 protein: CATYKEVGYTF; CDR3 DNA: TGTGCCACTTACAAAGAGGTTGGCTACACCTTC
D gene: TRBD2; J gene: TRBJ2-1; V gene: TRBV5-1; clone size: NA; CDR3 protein: CASSLAAGDEQFF; CDR3 DNA: TGCGCCAGCAGCTTGGCCGCGGGAGATGAGCAGTTCTTC
D gene: NA; J gene: TRBJ2-7; V gene: TRBV30; clone size: NA; CDR3 protein: CAWRPQGYTYEQYF; CDR3 DNA: TGTGCCTGGAGGCCCCAGGGTTACACCTACGAGCAGTACTTC
D gene: NA; J gene: TRBJ2-1; V gene: TRBV28; clone size: NA; CDR3 protein: CASSLGSSYNEQFF; CDR3 DNA: TGTGCCAGCAGCCTCGGGAGCTCCTACAATGAGCAGTTCTTC
D gene: NA; J gene: TRBJ1-2; V gene: TRBV27; clone size: NA; CDR3 protein: CASSPLGNYYGYTF; CDR3 DNA: TGTGCCAGCAGTCCCTTGGGCAACTACTATGGCTACACCTTC
D gene: TRBD2; J gene: TRBJ2-5; V gene: TRBV5-1; clone size: NA; CDR3 protein: CASSFLGAGGPGETQYF; CDR3 DNA: TGCGCCAGCAGCTTTTTAGGCGCGGGAGGGCCGGGAGAGACCCAGTACTTC
D gene: NA; J gene: TRBJ1-5; V gene: TRBV30; clone size: few; CDR3 protein: CAWDRDGNSNQPQHF; CDR3 DNA: TGTGCCTGGGACCGCGACGGGAATAGCAATCAGCCCCAGCATTTT
D gene: TRBD1; J gene: TRBJ1-5; V gene: TRBV30; clone size: few; CDR3 protein: CAWEDRGGQPQHF; CDR3 DNA: TGTGCCTGGGAGGACAGGGGAGGACAGCCCCAGCATTTT
D gene: TRBD2; J gene: TRBJ2-1; V gene: TRBV29-1; clone size: NA; CDR3 protein: CSAGEGSNEQFF; CDR3 DNA: TGCAGCGCGGGGGAGGGGTCCAATGAGCAGTTCTTC
D gene: TRBD2; J gene: TRBJ2-7; V gene: TRBV10-3; clone size: NA; CDR3 protein: CAISAVSGGYEQYF; CDR3 DNA: TGTGCCATCAGTGCGGTTAGCGGGGGGTACGAGCAGTACTTC
D gene: NA; J gene: TRBJ1-2; V gene: TRBV19; clone size: few; CDR3 protein: CAIQRGESPYGYTF; CDR3 DNA: TGTGCCATCCAGCGGGGTGAAAGTCCCTATGGCTACACCTTC
D gene: TRBD1; J gene: TRBJ1-2; V gene: TRBV5-4; clone size: NA; CDR3 protein: CASSFRGPGYGYTF; CDR3 DNA: TGTGCCAGCAGCTTTAGGGGGCCGGGCTATGGCTACACCTTC
D gene: TRBD2; J gene: TRBJ2-3; V gene: TRBV29-1; clone size: NA; CDR3 protein: CSVGGGTSGSADTQYF; CDR3 DNA: TGCAGCGTTGGGGGGGGGACTAGCGGGAGTGCAGATACGCAGTATTTT
D gene: TRBD2; J gene: TRBJ2-7; V gene: TRBV28; clone size: NA; CDR3 protein: CASSDRLAGGGRVEQYF; CDR3 DNA: TGTGCCAGCAGTGACCGACTAGCGGGAGGGGGTCGAGTCGAGCAGTACTTC
D gene: NA; J gene: TRBJ1-5; V gene: TRBV29-1; clone size: few; CDR3 protein: CSVGVNQPQHF; CDR3 DNA: TGCAGCGTTGGAGTAAATCAGCCCCAGCATTTT
D gene: NA; J gene: TRBJ2-1; V gene: TRBV5-1; clone size: NA; CDR3 protein: CASSLAPDYSYNEQFF; CDR3 DNA: TGCGCCAGCAGCTTGGCCCCAGACTACTCCTACAATGAGCAGTTCTTC
D gene: NA; J gene: TRBJ2-7; V gene: TRBV2; clone size: few; CDR3 protein: CASAPDSTYEQYF; CDR3 DNA: TGTGCCAGCGCACCTGACAGTACCTACGAGCAGTACTTC
D gene: NA; J gene: TRBJ1-1; V gene: TRBV30; clone size: few; CDR3 protein: CAWKGTPNTEAFF; CDR3 DNA: TGTGCCTGGAAGGGGACACCTAACACTGAAGCTTTCTTT
D gene: TRBD2; J gene: TRBJ2-3; V gene: TRBV30; clone size: NA; CDR3 protein: CAWSGLAGGGDTQYF; CDR3 DNA: TGTGCCTGGAGTGGACTAGCGGGAGGGGGAGATACGCAGTATTTT
D gene: TRBD2; J gene: TRBJ2-7; V gene: TRBV7-8; clone size: few; CDR3 protein: CASSPVTSGQGKQYF; CDR3 DNA: TGTGCCAGCAGCCCCGTAACTAGCGGCCAAGGAAAGCAGTACTTC
D gene: NA; J gene: TRBJ1-1; V gene: TRBV9; clone size: NA; CDR3 protein: CASSPTTIGVFTEAFF; CDR3 DNA: TGTGCCAGCAGCCCCACGACGATCGGAGTGTTCACTGAAGCTTTCTTT
D gene: TRBD1; J gene: TRBJ1-5; V gene: TRBV30; clone size: few; CDR3 protein: CAWSRQGVQPQHF; CDR3 DNA: TGTGCCTGGAGTCGACAGGGCGTTCAGCCCCAGCATTTT
D gene: NA; J gene: TRBJ2-1; V gene: TRBV27; clone size: NA; CDR3 protein: CASSQVVYNEQFF; CDR3 DNA: TGTGCCAGCAGCCAGGTTGTCTACAATGAGCAGTTCTTC
D gene: NA; J gene: TRBJ2-2; V gene: TRBV30; clone size: NA; CDR3 protein: CAWKRTNTGELFF; CDR3 DNA: TGTGCCTGGAAGCGGACGAACACCGGGGAGCTGTTTTTT
D gene: NA; J gene: TRBJ2-7; V gene: TRBV30; clone size: NA; CDR3 protein: CAWSPQGRVNYEQYF; CDR3 DNA: TGTGCCTGGAGTCCCCAAGGGCGGGTTAACTACGAGCAGTACTTC
D gene: NA; J gene: TRBJ2-1; V gene: TRBV5-4; clone size: NA; CDR3 protein: CASSFPSYLNNEQFF; CDR3 DNA: TGTGCCAGCAGCTTTCCTAGCTACTTAAACAATGAGCAGTTCTTC
D gene: NA; J gene: TRBJ1-2; V gene: TRBV4-2; clone size: NA; CDR3 protein: CASSQDTGLNYGYTF; CDR3 DNA: TGTGCCAGCAGCCAGGATACAGGGCTAAACTATGGCTACACCTTC